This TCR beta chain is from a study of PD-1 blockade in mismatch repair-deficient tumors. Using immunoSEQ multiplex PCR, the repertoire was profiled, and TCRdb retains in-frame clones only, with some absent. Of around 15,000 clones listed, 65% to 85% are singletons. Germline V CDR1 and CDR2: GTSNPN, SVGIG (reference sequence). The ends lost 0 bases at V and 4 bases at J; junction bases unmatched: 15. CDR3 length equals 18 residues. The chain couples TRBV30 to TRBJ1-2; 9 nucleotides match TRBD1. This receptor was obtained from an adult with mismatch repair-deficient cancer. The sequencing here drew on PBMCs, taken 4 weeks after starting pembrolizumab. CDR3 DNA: TGTGCCTGGAGTGTACAGGTGGACAGGGGAAGGAGGGGCTATGGCTACACCTTC. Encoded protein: CAWSVQVDRGRRGYGYTF.